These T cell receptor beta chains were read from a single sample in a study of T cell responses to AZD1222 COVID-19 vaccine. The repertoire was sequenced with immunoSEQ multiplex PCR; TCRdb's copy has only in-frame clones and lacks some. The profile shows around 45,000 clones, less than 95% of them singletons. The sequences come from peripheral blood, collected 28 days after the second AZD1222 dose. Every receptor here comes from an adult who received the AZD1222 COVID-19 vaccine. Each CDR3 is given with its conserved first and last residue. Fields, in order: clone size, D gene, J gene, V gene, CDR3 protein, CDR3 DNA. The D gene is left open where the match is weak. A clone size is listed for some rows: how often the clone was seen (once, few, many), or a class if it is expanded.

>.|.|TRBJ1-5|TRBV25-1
CASSERGGNQPQHF
TGTGCCAGCAGTGAGCGGGGGGGTAATCAGCCCCAGCATTTT
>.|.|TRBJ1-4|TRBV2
CASNRGGSIEKLFF
TGTGCCAGCAATCGAGGGGGGTCCATAGAAAAACTGTTTTTT
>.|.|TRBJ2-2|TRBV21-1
CASSVPGTGETGELFF
TGTGCCAGCAGCGTCCCCGGGACAGGGGAAACCGGGGAGCTGTTTTTT
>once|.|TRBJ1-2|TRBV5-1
CASSFDSFYGYTF
TGCGCCAGCAGCTTCGACAGCTTCTATGGCTACACCTTC
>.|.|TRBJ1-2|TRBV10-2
CASSESNNYGYTF
TGCGCCAGCAGTGAGTCGAACAACTATGGCTACACCTTC
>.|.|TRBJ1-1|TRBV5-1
CASSPQGWTEAFF
TGCGCCAGCAGCCCGCAGGGTTGGACTGAAGCTTTCTTT
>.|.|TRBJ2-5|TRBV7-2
CASSLATGNQETQYF
TGTGCCAGCAGCTTAGCGACTGGGAATCAAGAGACCCAGTACTTC
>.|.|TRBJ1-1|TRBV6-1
CASSERLIQNTEAFF
TGTGCCAGCAGTGAACGGCTTATACAGAACACTGAAGCTTTCTTT
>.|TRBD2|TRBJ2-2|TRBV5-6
CASSYERGGTGELFF
TGTGCCAGCAGTTACGAGCGGGGGGGCACCGGGGAGCTGTTTTTT
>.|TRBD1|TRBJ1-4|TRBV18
CASYEGAKEKLFF
TGTGCCAGCTATGAGGGGGCGAAAGAAAAACTGTTTTTT
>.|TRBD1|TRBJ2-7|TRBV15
CATSRDGNRGLYEQYF
TGTGCCACCAGCAGAGATGGTAACAGGGGGTTATACGAGCAGTACTTC
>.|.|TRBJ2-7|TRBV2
CASSESRPTYEQYF
TGTGCCAGCAGTGAATCCCGCCCCACCTACGAGCAGTACTTC
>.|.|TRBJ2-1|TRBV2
CASKWQGGSNEQFF
TGTGCCAGCAAGTGGCAGGGGGGCTCCAATGAGCAGTTCTTC
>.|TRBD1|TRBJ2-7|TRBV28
CASSFGQATYEQYF
TGTGCCAGCAGTTTTGGACAGGCCACCTACGAGCAGTACTTC
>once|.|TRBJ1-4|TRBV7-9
CASNGDTPSEKLFF
TGTGCCAGCAACGGGGACACCCCTTCGGAAAAACTGTTTTTT
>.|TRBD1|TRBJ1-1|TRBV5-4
CASSENRGAEAFF
TGTGCCAGCAGCGAGAACAGGGGCGCTGAAGCTTTCTTT
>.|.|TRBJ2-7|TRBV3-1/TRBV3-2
CASSALYEQYF
TGTGCCAGCTCAGCCTTATACGAGCAGTACTTC
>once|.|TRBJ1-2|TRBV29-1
CSVEAVRGYTF
TGCAGCGTTGAAGCCGTGAGGGGCTACACCTTC
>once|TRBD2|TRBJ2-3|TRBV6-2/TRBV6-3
CASSYSLAGGSTDTQYF
TGTGCCAGCAGTTATTCTCTAGCGGGGGGAAGCACAGATACGCAGTATTTT
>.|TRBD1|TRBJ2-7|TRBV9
CASSVRTGLEQYF
TGTGCCAGCAGCGTAAGGACAGGGCTCGAGCAGTACTTC
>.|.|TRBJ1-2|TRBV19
CASSDEGRGYGYTF
TGTGCCAGTAGCGATGAGGGGCGCGGCTATGGCTACACCTTC
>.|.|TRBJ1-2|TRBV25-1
CASSDRPGGTYGYTF
TGTGCCAGCAGTGACCGTCCCGGGGGGACCTATGGCTACACCTTC
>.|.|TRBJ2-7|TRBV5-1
CASSADLFRYEQYF
TGCGCCAGCAGCGCGGACCTGTTCCGCTACGAGCAGTACTTC
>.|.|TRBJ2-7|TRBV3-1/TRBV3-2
CASSQQHRVWSF
TGTGCCAGCAGCCAACAGCACAGGGTATGGAGCTTC
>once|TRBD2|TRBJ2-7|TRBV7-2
CASSLMVGGSDEQYF
TGTGCCAGCAGCTTAATGGTCGGGGGGAGCGACGAGCAGTACTTC
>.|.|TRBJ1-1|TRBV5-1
CASSLDGSGGTEAFF
TGCGCCAGCAGCTTGGATGGGTCTGGTGGCACTGAAGCTTTCTTT
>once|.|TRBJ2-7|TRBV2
CASSADYEQYF
TGTGCCAGCAGTGCGGACTACGAGCAGTACTTC
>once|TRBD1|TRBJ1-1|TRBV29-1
CSVRTGGVTEAFF
TGCAGCGTCCGGACAGGGGGCGTAACTGAAGCTTTCTTT
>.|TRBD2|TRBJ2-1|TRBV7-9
CASSFGGLGNEQFF
TGTGCCAGCAGCTTCGGGGGGTTGGGCAATGAGCAGTTCTTC
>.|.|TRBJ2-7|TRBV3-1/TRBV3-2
CARSQDQSGRGGYEQYF
TGTGCCCGCAGCCAAGACCAAAGCGGCAGGGGAGGCTACGAGCAGTACTTC
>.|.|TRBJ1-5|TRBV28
CASRPQGAVQPQHF
TGTGCCAGCAGGCCCCAGGGAGCGGTACAGCCCCAGCATTTT
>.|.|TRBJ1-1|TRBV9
CASGSLAGNTEAFF
TGTGCCAGCGGCTCCTTAGCTGGGAACACTGAAGCTTTCTTT
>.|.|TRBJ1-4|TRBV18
CASSLRTAENEKLFF
TGTGCCAGCTCACTACGGACGGCGGAGAATGAAAAACTGTTTTTT
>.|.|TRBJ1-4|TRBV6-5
CASNKGGSGEKLFF
TGTGCCAGCAACAAGGGGGGATCGGGTGAAAAACTGTTTTTT
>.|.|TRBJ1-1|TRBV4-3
CASGQYGTEAFF
TGCGCCTCCGGACAGTATGGCACTGAAGCTTTCTTT
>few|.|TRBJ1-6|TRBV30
CAWSSPGALNSPLHF
TGTGCCTGGAGTTCCCCGGGGGCCCTCAATTCACCCCTCCACTTT
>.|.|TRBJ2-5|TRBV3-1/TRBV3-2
CASSQFGSGLQETQYF
TGTGCCAGCAGCCAGTTCGGATCAGGGCTACAAGAGACCCAGTACTTC
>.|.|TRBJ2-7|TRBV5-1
CASSLGDLGHYEQYF
TGCGCCAGCAGCTTGGGAGATCTAGGACACTACGAGCAGTACTTC
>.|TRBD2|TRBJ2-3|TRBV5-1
CASSFDGGAGDTQYF
TGCGCCAGCAGCTTTGACGGGGGGGCCGGTGATACGCAGTATTTT
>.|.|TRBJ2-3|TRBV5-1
CASRENTDTQYF
TGCGCCAGCAGGGAGAACACAGATACGCAGTATTTT
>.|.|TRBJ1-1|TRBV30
CAWSKADTEAFF
TGTGCCTGGAGTAAGGCGGATACTGAAGCTTTCTTT
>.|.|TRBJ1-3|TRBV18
CASSYTSSGNTIYF
TGTGCCAGCTCCTACACGTCGAGTGGAAACACCATATATTTT